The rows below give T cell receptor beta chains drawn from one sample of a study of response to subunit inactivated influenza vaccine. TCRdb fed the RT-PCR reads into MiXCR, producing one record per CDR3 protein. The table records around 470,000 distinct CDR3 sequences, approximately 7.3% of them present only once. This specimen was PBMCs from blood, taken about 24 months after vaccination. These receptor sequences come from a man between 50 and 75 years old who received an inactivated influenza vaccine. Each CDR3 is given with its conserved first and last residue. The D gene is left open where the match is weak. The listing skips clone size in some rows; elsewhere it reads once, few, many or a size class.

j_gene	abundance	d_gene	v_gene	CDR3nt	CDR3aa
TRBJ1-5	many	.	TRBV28	TGTGCCAGCAATACCGACAGCAATCAGCCCCAGCATTTT	CASNTDSNQPQHF
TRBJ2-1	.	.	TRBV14	TGTGCCAGCAGTCCCGGGACCACTCATTACAATGAGCAGTTCTTC	CASSPGTTHYNEQFF
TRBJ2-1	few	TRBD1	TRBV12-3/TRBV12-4	TGTGCCAGCACCCCCAGACAGGGGTTGAGGAATGAGCAGTTCTTC	CASTPRQGLRNEQFF
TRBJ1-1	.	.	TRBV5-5	TGTGCCAGCAGCTTGGAACCGAGGCCAGCTTTCTTT	CASSLEPRPAFF
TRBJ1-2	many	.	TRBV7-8	TGTGCCAGCAGCTTAGGCCCCCTTGGGGCGGGTAACTATGGCTACACCTTC	CASSLGPLGAGNYGYTF
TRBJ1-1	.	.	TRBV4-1	TGCGCCAGCAGCCAAGGACCTGCGGGTCGAACTGAAGCTTTCTTT	CASSQGPAGRTEAFF
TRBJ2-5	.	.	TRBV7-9	TGTGCCAGCAGCTTAGCAGGACGGGGGACCCAAGAGACCCAGTACTTC	CASSLAGRGTQETQYF
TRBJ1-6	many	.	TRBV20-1	TGCAGTGCCGAGGGGACGAGCTCCTATAATTCACCCCTCCACTTT	CSAEGTSSYNSPLHF
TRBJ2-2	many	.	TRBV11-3	TGTGCCAGCAGCTTAGTCGGGCTAGCTGGCCCCGGGGAGCTGTTTTTT	CASSLVGLAGPGELFF
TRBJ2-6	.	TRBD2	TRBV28	TGTGCCAGCAGTCGTGCATCAGATTACCGGGGGGAGGGGGCCAACGTCCTGACTTTC	CASSRASDYRGEGANVLTF
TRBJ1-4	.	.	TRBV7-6	TGTGCCAGCAGCCGAGACAGGAATAATGAAAAACTGTTTTTT	CASSRDRNNEKLFF
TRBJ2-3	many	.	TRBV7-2	TGTGCCAGCAGCGCGACGGGAAGAGATACGCAGTATTTT	CASSATGRDTQYF
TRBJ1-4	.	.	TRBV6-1	TGTGCCAGCAGTGAAAGACGGGCAACTAATGAAAAACTGTTTTTT	CASSERRATNEKLFF
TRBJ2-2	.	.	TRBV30	TGTGCCTGGAGAAAGGACTTTAACACCGGGGAGCTGTTTTTT	CAWRKDFNTGELFF
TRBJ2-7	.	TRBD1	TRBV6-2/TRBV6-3	TGTGCCAGCAGCCAGGGGGCTTTCGAGCAGTACTTC	CASSQGAFEQYF
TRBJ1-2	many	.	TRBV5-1	TGCGCCAGCAGCTTGGAGCAGAAAGGCTATGGCTACACCTTC	CASSLEQKGYGYTF
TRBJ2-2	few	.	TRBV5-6	TGTGCCAGCAGCTTGAACCAGGGAGTTAAGATGACCGGGGAGCTGTTTTTT	CASSLNQGVKMTGELFF
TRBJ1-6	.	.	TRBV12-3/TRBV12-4	TGTGCCAGCAGTTTAGGTCTCCGGGGGTTAACCTATAATTCACCCCTCCACTTT	CASSLGLRGLTYNSPLHF
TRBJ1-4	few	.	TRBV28	TGTGCCAGCAGTTTATCAAGGACCGGTGAAAAACTGTTTTTT	CASSLSRTGEKLFF
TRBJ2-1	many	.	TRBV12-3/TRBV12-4	TGTGCCAGCAGTCCCGGCCTAGCGCCTAATGAGCAGTTCTTC	CASSPGLAPNEQFF
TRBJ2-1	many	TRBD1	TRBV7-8	TGTGCCAGCAGACCGAGACAGGGGAATGAGCAGTTCTTC	CASRPRQGNEQFF
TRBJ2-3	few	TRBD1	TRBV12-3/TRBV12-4	TGTGCCAGCAGACAGGGGGCGGTAGATACGCAGTATTTT	CASRQGAVDTQYF
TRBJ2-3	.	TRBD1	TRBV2	TGTGCCAGCGGCCGGGACAGCGTCATGAGGGATACGCAGTATTTT	CASGRDSVMRDTQYF
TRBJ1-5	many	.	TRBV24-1	TGTGCCACCAGTAGCCGACAGCAATATAGCAATCAGCCCCAGCATTTT	CATSSRQQYSNQPQHF
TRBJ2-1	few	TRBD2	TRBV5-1	TGCGCCAGCAGCCATAGCGGGAGCTCCTATGAGCAGTTCTTC	CASSHSGSSYEQFF
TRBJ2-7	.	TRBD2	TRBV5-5	TGTGCCAGCAGCTTGGCCGGGGGGGACGGTACCTACGAGCAGTACTTC	CASSLAGGDGTYEQYF
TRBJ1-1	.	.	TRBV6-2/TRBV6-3	TGTGCCAGCAGACCGGACGGCCTAATGAACACTGAAGCTTTCTTT	CASRPDGLMNTEAFF
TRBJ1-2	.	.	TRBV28	TGTGCCAGCGGGGAAGCCCGTAACTATGGCTACACCTTC	CASGEARNYGYTF
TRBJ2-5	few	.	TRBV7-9	TGTGCCAGCAGCTTAGTATCAGGGAAAGAGACCCAGTACTTC	CASSLVSGKETQYF
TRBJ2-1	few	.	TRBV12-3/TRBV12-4	TGTGCCAGCAGTCGACCCCCGCTCTTTGAGCAGTTCTTC	CASSRPPLFEQFF
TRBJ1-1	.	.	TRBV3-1	TGTGCCAGCAGCCAAGGGGGGGCTAGTGTGAACACTGAAGCTTTCTTT	CASSQGGASVNTEAFF
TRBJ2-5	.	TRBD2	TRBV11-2	TGTGCCAGCAGCTTTGGGTGGTCTAGCGGGGTACAAGAGACCCAGTACTTC	CASSFGWSSGVQETQYF
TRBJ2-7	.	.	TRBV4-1	TGCGCCAGCAGCCAAGAGGTATCCTACGAGCAGTACTTC	CASSQEVSYEQYF
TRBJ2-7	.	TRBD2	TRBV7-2	TGTGCCAGCAGCTTAGAAGCGGGACGCTTCTACGAGCAGTACTTC	CASSLEAGRFYEQYF
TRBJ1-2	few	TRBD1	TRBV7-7	TGTGCTAGCAGCTCCGACGGGACAGACTATGGCTACACCTTC	CASSSDGTDYGYTF
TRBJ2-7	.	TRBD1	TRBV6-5	TGTGCCAGCAGTTCCCCGGGACAGTCCACCTACGAGCAGTACTTC	CASSSPGQSTYEQYF
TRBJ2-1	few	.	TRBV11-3	TGTGCCAGCAGCCCCCCAGGATTGACTTACAATGAGCAGTTCTTC	CASSPPGLTYNEQFF
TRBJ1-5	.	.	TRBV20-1	TGCAGTGCTAGAGGGATGGATTATAGCAATCAGCCCCAGCATTTT	CSARGMDYSNQPQHF
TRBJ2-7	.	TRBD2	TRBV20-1	TGCAGTGCTAGGGACCCTCCGGGGAGGGGACGGTACGAGCAGTACTTC	CSARDPPGRGRYEQYF
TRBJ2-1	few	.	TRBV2	TGTGCCAGCAGTACGTTGGACGGTTACAATGAGCAGTTCTTC	CASSTLDGYNEQFF
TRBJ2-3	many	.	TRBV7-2	TGTGCCAGCAGCTGGGTGGGCGGCCCAGATACGCAGTATTTT	CASSWVGGPDTQYF
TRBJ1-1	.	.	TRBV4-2	TGTGCCAGCAGCCAAAGCAGAGGGGGGATGAACACTGAAGCTTTCTTT	CASSQSRGGMNTEAFF